These T cell receptor beta chains were read from a single sample in a study of T cells after yellow fever vaccination. MiXCR was run by TCRdb on the 5' RACE reads, yielding one entry per CDR3 protein. The sample yields nearly 300,000 distinct CDR3 sequences, roughly 8.7% seen once. Source: CD4+ T cells sorted from PBMCs, taken 5 days after the yellow fever booster vaccination. These receptors came from a man aged 18 to 35 who received the YFV17D yellow fever vaccine. Both conserved end residues are part of each CDR3. Each record gives: J gene, clone size, D gene, V gene, CDR3 protein, CDR3 DNA. D genes are given only for firm matches. Rows may omit the clone size; those that give it use once, few, many or a size class.

TRBJ2-1,NA,NA,TRBV20-1,CSASRAGYEQFF,TGCAGTGCTAGTAGGGCCGGGTATGAGCAGTTCTTC
TRBJ1-4,NA,NA,TRBV30,CAWSVNLGTQEKLFF,TGTGCCTGGAGTGTAAATCTGGGAACTCAAGAAAAACTGTTTTTT
TRBJ1-6,NA,NA,TRBV7-9,CASEESSSYNSPLHF,TGTGCCAGCGAGGAATCTAGCTCCTATAATTCACCCCTCCACTTT
TRBJ2-1,many,NA,TRBV6-5,CASSPDPYRAGDNEQFF,TGTGCCAGCAGTCCAGACCCTTACAGGGCCGGGGACAATGAGCAGTTCTTC
TRBJ1-2,NA,NA,TRBV6-5,CASSVAGSPVHTF,TGTGCCAGCAGCGTAGCCGGGTCCCCGGTACACACCTTC
TRBJ1-5,few,TRBD1,TRBV4-1,CASRKIGTGGKGNQPQHF,TGCGCCAGCAGGAAAATCGGGACAGGGGGAAAGGGCAATCAGCCCCAGCATTTT
TRBJ2-5,few,TRBD1,TRBV20-1,CSARGTGTRETQYF,TGCAGTGCTAGAGGGACAGGGACTCGAGAGACCCAGTACTTC
TRBJ2-5,many,NA,TRBV4-1,CASSLQGPGETQYF,TGCGCCAGCAGCCTGCAAGGCCCGGGGGAGACCCAGTACTTC
TRBJ2-7,many,TRBD1,TRBV11-2,CASVGTGIHEQYF,TGTGCCAGCGTCGGGACAGGGATCCACGAGCAGTACTTC
TRBJ2-5,few,TRBD2,TRBV5-6,CASSLVSGGETQYF,TGTGCCAGCAGCTTGGTTAGCGGGGGAGAGACCCAGTACTTC
TRBJ2-3,NA,TRBD2,TRBV3-1,CASSQEAGGPGRTDTQYF,TGTGCCAGCAGCCAAGAAGCGGGGGGGCCGGGGAGGACAGATACGCAGTATTTT
TRBJ1-5,few,NA,TRBV30,CAWSVQGYQPQHF,TGTGCCTGGAGTGTACAGGGCTATCAGCCCCAGCATTTT
TRBJ2-1,few,NA,TRBV7-6,CASSSHLEQFF,TGTGCCAGCAGCTCCCACCTTGAGCAGTTCTTC
TRBJ2-3,NA,NA,TRBV6-5,CASSSSWWGTDTQYF,TGTGCCAGCAGTTCTAGCTGGTGGGGCACAGATACGCAGTATTTT
TRBJ1-1,many,NA,TRBV18,CASSPPGAWDTEAFF,TGTGCCAGCTCACCACCGGGGGCTTGGGACACTGAAGCTTTCTTT
TRBJ1-4,few,NA,TRBV18,CASSQAIATNEKLFF,TGTGCCAGCTCACAAGCTATTGCAACTAATGAAAAACTGTTTTTT
TRBJ1-1,many,TRBD1,TRBV10-2,CASSDRGPKAFF,TGCGCCAGCAGTGACAGGGGGCCTAAAGCTTTCTTT
TRBJ1-2,few,NA,TRBV5-1,CASSLGRVPFGYTF,TGCGCCAGCAGCTTGGGCCGGGTCCCGTTCGGCTACACCTTC
TRBJ2-1,many,TRBD1,TRBV11-2,CASSLDRVKQFF,TGTGCCAGCAGCTTGGACAGGGTTAAGCAGTTCTTC
TRBJ2-6,few,TRBD1,TRBV10-3,CAITPGQGQFSGANVLTF,TGTGCCATCACCCCGGGACAGGGCCAATTCTCTGGGGCCAACGTCCTGACTTTC
TRBJ2-3,NA,NA,TRBV11-2,CASSSSVWGDTQYF,TGTGCCAGCAGCTCCAGTGTGTGGGGAGATACGCAGTATTTT
TRBJ2-1,NA,NA,TRBV12-3/TRBV12-4,CASSRRLDQFF,TGTGCCAGCAGTCGTCGATTGGACCAGTTCTTC
TRBJ1-2,NA,NA,TRBV5-1,CASSLSGLSYGYTF,TGCGCCAGCAGCTTGTCTGGGCTCAGCTATGGCTACACCTTC
TRBJ1-4,NA,NA,TRBV4-2,CASSQAPGASEKLFF,TGTGCCAGCAGCCAAGCACCAGGGGCTAGTGAAAAACTGTTTTTT
TRBJ2-5,NA,NA,TRBV9,CASSVGWVETQYF,TGTGCCAGCAGCGTAGGCTGGGTCGAGACCCAGTACTTC
TRBJ2-6,NA,NA,TRBV15,CATSRMAGGGYSGANVLTF,TGTGCCACCAGCAGAATGGCAGGGGGAGGGTACTCTGGGGCCAACGTCCTGACTTTC
TRBJ1-5,NA,NA,TRBV18,CASSTDHNSNQPQHF,TGTGCCAGCTCAACGGACCATAATAGCAATCAGCCCCAGCATTTT
TRBJ1-2,few,NA,TRBV24-1,CATSDSDIYGYTF,TGTGCCACCAGTGATTCTGACATATATGGCTACACCTTC
TRBJ1-2,NA,TRBD1,TRBV5-1,CASSLAEAGGSHGYTF,TGCGCCAGCAGCTTGGCCGAGGCAGGGGGCAGTCACGGCTACACCTTC
TRBJ2-5,many,TRBD2,TRBV7-3,CASSLTGGSSRETQYF,TGTGCCAGCAGCTTAACCGGGGGGAGTTCTCGGGAGACCCAGTACTTC
TRBJ2-7,few,TRBD1,TRBV6-1,CASRTGTGGSGDF,TGTGCCAGCAGAACCGGGACAGGGGGTTCGGGGGACTTC
TRBJ1-1,many,TRBD1,TRBV12-3/TRBV12-4,CASSWTGVKNTEAFF,TGTGCCAGCAGTTGGACAGGGGTAAAGAACACTGAAGCTTTCTTT
TRBJ1-1,few,NA,TRBV29-1,CSVKAGSNTEAFF,TGCAGCGTTAAAGCAGGATCGAACACTGAAGCTTTCTTT
TRBJ2-2,few,NA,TRBV7-6,CASSYTGANTGELFF,TGTGCCAGCAGCTACACCGGCGCGAACACCGGGGAGCTGTTTTTT
TRBJ2-5,NA,NA,TRBV24-1,CATSDPSGRDQETQYF,TGTGCCACCAGTGACCCCTCCGGCCGGGACCAAGAGACCCAGTACTTC
TRBJ2-2,NA,TRBD2,TRBV7-3,CASSRTSGGYTGELFF,TGTGCCAGCAGCAGGACTAGCGGGGGGTACACCGGGGAGCTGTTTTTT
TRBJ1-1,NA,NA,TRBV24-1,CATSDSGAGVTEAFF,TGTGCCACCAGTGATTCAGGGGCGGGAGTCACTGAAGCTTTCTTT
TRBJ2-3,few,NA,TRBV19,CASSRSHGDTQYF,TGTGCCAGTAGTAGATCCCACGGGGATACGCAGTATTTT
TRBJ1-2,few,NA,TRBV4-3,CASSQVPPASGYTF,TGCGCCAGCAGCCAAGTTCCCCCAGCGAGTGGCTACACCTTC
TRBJ2-3,few,NA,TRBV5-6,CASSLDAGRVATQYF,TGTGCCAGCAGCTTGGATGCGGGGCGGGTGGCTACGCAGTATTTT
TRBJ1-1,few,NA,TRBV6-2/TRBV6-3,CASTVGGLNTEAFF,TGTGCCAGCACCGTCGGGGGGTTGAACACTGAAGCTTTCTTT
TRBJ2-3,NA,NA,TRBV7-2,CASSFDTNTDTQYF,TGTGCCAGCAGCTTCGACACGAACACAGATACGCAGTATTTT
TRBJ1-5,NA,NA,TRBV18,CASSPRGQGSDQPQHF,TGTGCCAGCTCACCAAGAGGGCAGGGGAGCGATCAGCCCCAGCATTTT
TRBJ2-3,NA,TRBD2,TRBV27,CASSGAGGLAGSGTQYF,TGTGCCAGCAGTGGGGCAGGGGGTCTAGCGGGGTCAGGTACGCAGTATTTT
TRBJ1-2,few,TRBD1,TRBV3-1,CASRPQGDYGYTF,TGTGCCAGCAGGCCCCAGGGGGACTATGGCTACACCTTC
TRBJ1-3,few,TRBD1,TRBV3-1,CASRGGGSGNTIYF,TGTGCCAGCAGAGGAGGGGGCTCAGGAAACACCATATATTTT
TRBJ2-3,NA,TRBD2,TRBV7-3,CASSRLAGGSADTQYF,TGTGCCAGCAGCCGACTAGCGGGGGGCAGCGCAGATACGCAGTATTTT
TRBJ2-3,NA,TRBD1,TRBV10-2,CASSGWDSRSTDTQYF,TGCGCCAGCAGTGGGTGGGACAGCAGATCCACAGATACGCAGTATTTT
TRBJ2-6,many,NA,TRBV4-2,CASSQETGMRSGANVLTF,TGTGCCAGCAGCCAAGAAACAGGGATGAGATCTGGGGCCAACGTCCTGACTTTC
TRBJ1-2,few,NA,TRBV4-1,CASSQDVRNYGYTF,TGCGCCAGCAGCCAAGATGTCCGAAACTATGGCTACACCTTC
TRBJ2-1,few,TRBD1,TRBV3-1,CASSKTGGRRNEQFF,TGTGCCAGCAGTAAGACAGGGGGCCGGAGGAATGAGCAGTTCTTC
TRBJ2-7,NA,NA,TRBV7-9,CASSLAGGDFPYEQYF,TGTGCCAGCAGCTTAGCAGGAGGGGATTTCCCCTACGAGCAGTACTTC